This T cell receptor beta chain was identified during a study of blood T cell repertoires in COVID-19. Study context: Sites in the United States, Italy and Spain provided acute and convalescent COVID-19 samples. Sources were T cells, B-cell-depleted T cells, or PBMCs; the material itself was cDNA or gDNA.

A Seattle source enrolled patients during active infection and followed them longitudinally. Libraries were prepared by immunoSEQ multiplex PCR; TCRdb keeps only in-frame clonotypes and omits some of them. The table shows 200,000 to 300,000 clones, with 75% to 85% occurring only once. This CDR3 contains 11 residues. Germline-derived CDR1 and CDR2 are SNHLY and FYNNEI. V was pared by 8 bases and J by 3 bases, with 8 bases between. What was sequenced was peripheral blood. The clonotype was recovered from an elderly woman with COVID-19, enrolled during active disease. The chain carries TRBV2 and TRBJ2-7; D is ambiguous. The CDR3 sequence is CASSPYYEQYF. CDR3 bases: TGTGCCAGCTCTCCTTACTACGAGCAGTACTTC.